A single sample is the source of the 29 T cell receptor beta chains below, sequenced in a study of OX40 agonist ivuxolimab in advanced cancers. Assay: immunoSEQ multiplex PCR; the TCRdb copy retains only in-frame clones and omits some. The sample includes 82,000 or so clones, about 90% of them seen just once. The source was CD4+ or CD8+ T cells sorted from blood, collected in a trial of the OX40 agonist ivuxolimab. The receptors derive from an adult with an advanced solid tumor such as melanoma, head and neck, liver or kidney cancer.

The rearrangement uses TRBV7-9 and TRBJ1-1, with D unresolved. Deletions cut 1 base from V and 0 bases from J, with 12 bases between. Germline CDR1 and CDR2: SEHNR and FQNEAQ (reference sequence). CDR3 size: 16 residues. The CDR3 DNA reads as TGTGCCAGCAGCTTAGAACGGAAGGGCGTGAACACTGAAGCTTTCTTT. This codes for CASSLERKGVNTEAFF. Variable domain in full (rest from reference TRBV7-9 and TRBJ1-1): DTGVSQNPRHKITKRGQNVTFRCDPISEHNRLYWYRQTLGQGPEFLTYFQNEAQLEKSRLLSDRFSAERPKGSFSTLEIQRTEQGDSAMYLCASSLERKGVNTEAFFGQGTRLTVV.

This clone has a single count. The chain couples TRBV9 to TRBJ1-2, with TRBD1 matching over 9 bases. Trimming at V came to 4 bases and at J to 4 bases, leaving 8 bases not matched to a gene. CDR3 size: 15 residues. Germline V gives CDR1 SGDLS, CDR2 YYNGEE. Here the CDR3 DNA reads TGTGCCAGCAGCTCTGGACAGGGGACTTCCTATGGCTACACCTTC. Translated: CASSSGQGTSYGYTF.

About this clone itself: At the DNA level, this CDR3 is encoded by other sequences in the same sample as well. The V call is TRBV19, the J call TRBJ2-7, with 12 bases that match TRBD2. Germline CDR1 and CDR2: LNHDA and SQIVND (reference sequence). This CDR3 is built from 14 residues. The V segment lost 1 base and the J segment 5 bases; nucleotides outside the gene matches: 0. The CDR3 here is CASSIGLAGDEQYF. The CDR3 bases are TGTGCCAGTAGTATAGGACTAGCGGGAGACGAGCAGTACTTC.

The rearrangement joins TRBV11-2 to TRBJ2-1; tentative D call: TRBD2 (6 bases). The CDR3 is made up of 16 amino acids. Per the germline V gene, CDR1 is SGHAT and CDR2 is FQNNGV. V gave up 5 bases and J gave up 0 bases, with 14 bases separating them. CDR3 bases: TGTGCCAGCAGCCCCGGGACTCAGCTCTCCTACAATGAGCAGTTCTTC. Protein sequence: CASSPGTQLSYNEQFF.

The chain uses TRBV6-5 and TRBJ1-5; D is unresolved. The CDR3 sequence is 14 residues long. V was shortened by 1 base and J by 6 bases, with 10 bases between the two germline ends. Germline V gives CDR1 MNHEY, CDR2 SVGAGI. The CDR3 reads CASSYYGESQPQHF. The CDR3 DNA sequence: TGTGCCAGCAGTTACTACGGGGAGAGTCAGCCCCAGCATTTT.

V is TRBV28 and J is TRBJ2-2; unclear D gene. Trimming stripped 8 bases from V and 8 bases from J, with 21 bases between. The germline V gene encodes CDR1 MDHEN and CDR2 SYDVKM. This CDR3 has 15 residues. CDR3 residues: CASLPPAPRSGELFF. The DNA of the CDR3 is TGTGCCAGCCTACCCCCGGCTCCGAGGTCAGGGGAGCTGTTTTTT.

This chain uses TRBV7-2 with TRBJ2-7, with 7 bases identical to TRBD1. This CDR3 is built from 15 residues. Germline V gene data show CDR1 as SGHTA and CDR2 as FQGNSA. The J segment lost 3 bases and the V segment lost 1 base, leaving 6 bases of the junction unmatched. CDR3 DNA: TGTGCCAGCAGCTTAGTCACAGGGGAGTTCTACGAGCAGTACTTC. It yields the protein CASSLVTGEFYEQYF.

The J gene is TRBJ2-2, the V gene TRBV2; 10 bases fit TRBD2. V shed 6 bases, J shed 6 bases, and the junction held 7 bases outside the gene matches. The CDR3 runs to 15 residues. From germline, CDR1 is SNHLY and CDR2 FYNNEI. The CDR3 loop is CASRALAGMSGELFF. The CDR3 bases are TGTGCCAGCAGGGCACTAGCGGGAATGTCCGGGGAGCTGTTTTTT. Full variable domain (rest looked up from reference TRBV2 and TRBJ2-2): EPEVTQTPSHQVTQMGQEVILRCVPISNHLYFYWYRQILGQKVEFLVSFYNNEISEKSEIFDDQFSVERPDGSNFTLKIRSTKLEDSAMYFCASRALAGMSGELFFGEGSRLTVL.

The chain recombines TRBV10-3 with TRBJ1-5; a weak D match, TRBD1 (5 bases). V was shortened by 7 bases and J by 4 bases, with 17 bases between the two germline ends. The CDR3 length is 15 residues. Germline V gives CDR1 ENHRY, CDR2 SYGVKD. The CDR3 spells CAIIVGTGRNQPQHF. DNA for the CDR3: TGTGCCATCATCGTTGGGACTGGAAGAAATCAGCCCCAGCATTTT.

CDR3 in amino acids: CASRRQGATDTQYF. CDR3 DNA sequence: TGTGCCAGCCGGCGACAGGGGGCTACAGATACGCAGTATTTT. V and J are TRBV27 and TRBJ2-3; 10 bases align to TRBD1. Looked up from germline, CDR1 is MNHEY and CDR2 is SMNVEV (reference sequence). Losses at the gene ends were 8 bases for V and 3 bases for J; bases not matched to a gene: 5. CDR3 size: 14 residues.

This clone was observed once. The rearrangement joins TRBV28 to TRBJ1-2; 12 positions match TRBD1. Germline loops: CDR1 MDHEN, CDR2 SYDVKM. The CDR3 consists of 16 residues. After removal of 6 bases from V and 8 bases from J, the junction contained 13 bases not matched to a gene. The CDR3 coding sequence is TGTGCCAGCAGGTCGGGACAGGGGGCCCCAATTCGAGGCTACACCTTC. This gives the protein CASRSGQGAPIRGYTF.

The V and J genes are TRBV6-6 and TRBJ1-3, with D maybe TRBD1 (5 bases). Germline lookup yields CDR1 MNHNY and CDR2 SVGAGI (reference sequence). V lost 6 bases and J 8 bases, leaving 14 bases between the germline ends. The CDR3 extends over 13 amino acids. CDR3 sequence: CASRTSQGHTIYF. As DNA, the CDR3 is TGTGCCAGCAGAACATCCCAGGGCCACACCATATATTTT.

The V and J genes are TRBV5-1 and TRBJ2-2, with TRBD2 identical over 7 bases. This CDR3 has 16 residues. After removal of 0 bases from V and 0 bases from J, the junction contained 2 bases not matched to a gene. Germline loops: CDR1 SGHRS, CDR2 YFSETQ. The CDR3 reads CASSLAAGANTGELFF. Here the CDR3 DNA reads TGCGCCAGCAGCTTGGCTGCGGGAGCGAACACCGGGGAGCTGTTTTTT.

The chain joins TRBV7-2 to TRBJ2-7; the D gene is possibly TRBD2 (7 bases). V was clipped by 7 bases and J by 2 bases, with 15 bases between them. CDR1 is SGHTA, CDR2 FQGNSA, per germline. This CDR3 spans 14 amino acids. CDR3 in amino acids: CASIEGGLTYEQYF. In DNA form, the CDR3 reads TGTGCCAGCATCGAGGGGGGGTTGACCTACGAGCAGTACTTC. The entire variable domain, with the rest obtained from reference TRBV7-2 and TRBJ2-7, is as follows: GAGVSQSPSNKVTEKGKDVELRCDPISGHTALYWYRQSLGQGLEFLIYFQGNSAPDKSGLPSDRFSAERTGGSVSTLTIQRTQQEDSAVYLCASIEGGLTYEQYFGPGTRLTVT.

The gene calls are TRBV7-2 and TRBJ2-3, with 10 bases identical to TRBD2. Trimming at V came to 0 bases and at J to 6 bases, leaving 6 bases not matched to a gene. There are 16 residues in the CDR3. Looked up from germline, CDR1 is SGHTA and CDR2 is FQGNSA. In DNA form, the CDR3 reads TGTGCCAGCAGCTTAGCGCTAGCGGGAGTAGGGGATACGCAGTATTTT. Its protein product is CASSLALAGVGDTQYF.

This chain uses TRBV18 with TRBJ2-4; 9 bases are a match to TRBD2. Germline CDR1 is KGHSH and CDR2 is LQKENI. After removal of 2 bases from V and 1 base from J, the junction contained 12 bases not matched to a gene. This CDR3 is 19 amino acids long. The CDR3 is CASSPSVGSGREAKNIQYF. The DNA of the CDR3 is TGTGCCAGCTCACCATCGGTAGGTAGCGGGAGAGAGGCCAAAAACATTCAGTACTTC.

The chain has TRBV28 and TRBJ2-3; no reliable D call. Germline V gives CDR1 MDHEN, CDR2 SYDVKM. This CDR3 spans 10 amino acids. V shed 2 bases and J shed 15 bases, with 9 bases lying between them. CDR3 sequence reads: CASSLEYTYF. CDR3 in DNA: TGTGCCAGCAGTTTAGAATATACATATTTT.

The chain has TRBV29-1 and TRBJ2-7, with 8 bases matching TRBD1. The CDR3 loop spans 14 amino acids. V was pared by 5 bases and J by 1 base, with 7 bases of the junction left unmatched. Germline V lookup: CDR1 SQVTM, CDR2 ANQGSEA. CDR3 amino acids: CSVRTGPSSYEQYF. CDR3 in DNA: TGCAGCGTTAGGACAGGGCCGAGTTCCTACGAGCAGTACTTC.

The gene calls are TRBV7-9 and TRBJ2-7; TRBD2 agrees at 10 bases. CDR1 SEHNR and CDR2 FQNEAQ come from the germline V gene (reference sequence). Trimming removed 5 bases from V and 2 bases from J; junction bases left unmatched: 3. The CDR3 consists of 14 residues. Here the CDR3 reads CASSISGGAYEQYF. Written as DNA, the CDR3 is TGTGCCAGCAGCATCAGCGGGGGGGCCTACGAGCAGTACTTC.

This chain connects TRBV5-1 to TRBJ2-7, with TRBD1 matching 10 bases. J lost 2 bases, V lost 4 bases, and 3 bases had no gene match. This CDR3 contains 14 residues. The germline V gene encodes CDR1 SGHRS and CDR2 YFSETQ. The CDR3 DNA reads TGCGCCAGCAGCGCCGGACAGGGGGCCTACGAGCAGTACTTC. This gives the protein CASSAGQGAYEQYF.

This clone has just one count. The CDR3 DNA reads TGTGCCAGCAGGTCAAGCGGGGGATCCTACGAGCAGTACTTC. Encoded protein: CASRSSGGSYEQYF. The chain uses TRBV28 and TRBJ2-7; 8 nucleotides match TRBD2. Germline loops: CDR1 MDHEN, CDR2 SYDVKM. After removal of 6 bases from V and 1 base from J, the junction contained 5 bases not matched to a gene. The CDR3 length is 14 residues.

There are a few counts of this clone. The rearrangement joins TRBV18 to TRBJ2-2; no clear D gene. Germline assignment: CDR1 KGHSH and CDR2 LQKENI. The CDR3 spans 11 residues. Trimming removed 3 bases at V and 4 bases at J, with 0 bases between. The CDR3 loop is CASSPTGELFF. The CDR3 bases are TGTGCCAGCTCACCCACCGGGGAGCTGTTTTTT.

The gene calls are TRBV28 and TRBJ2-1; 10 bases line up with TRBD2. With V trimmed by 4 bases and J by 1 base, 7 bases remained unmatched. The CDR3 sequence is 17 residues long. Germline V gene sequence: CDR1 MDHEN, CDR2 SYDVKM. CDR3 sequence (DNA): TGTGCCAGCAGTTCCCCCGGACTAGCGGATTCCTACAATGAGCAGTTCTTC. It specifies CASSSPGLADSYNEQFF.

J is TRBJ2-3 and V is TRBV5-1; TRBD2 matches 9 bases. Per germline, CDR1 SGHRS and CDR2 YFSETQ. The V and J ends lost 0 bases and 5 bases, in that order; junction bases with no gene match: 7. The CDR3 consists of 16 residues. The CDR3 coding sequence is TGCGCCAGCAGCTTGGGACTAGCGGAGGGGGTAGATACGCAGTATTTT. This codes for CASSLGLAEGVDTQYF.

This chain joins TRBV9 and TRBJ2-3; 13 bases are a match to TRBD2. This CDR3 spans 18 amino acids. CDR1 is SGDLS, CDR2 YYNGEE, per germline. J was trimmed by 2 bases and V by 2 bases; bases with no gene match: 8. CDR3 loop: CASSVRGTSGAYTDTQYF. For the CDR3, the DNA is TGTGCCAGCAGCGTGAGAGGGACTAGCGGGGCGTACACAGATACGCAGTATTTT.

The chain employs TRBV30 and TRBJ2-7; 9 nucleotides agree with TRBD2. Germline values: CDR1 GTSNPN, CDR2 SVGIG (reference sequence). After removal of 8 bases from V and 4 bases from J, the junction contained 9 bases not matched to a gene. The CDR3 extends over 13 amino acids. CDR3 in DNA: TGTGCCGCCAAGCGGGAGGCTCTTTACGAGCAGTACTTC. Protein product: CAAKREALYEQYF.

This clone was observed a few times. DNA for the CDR3: TGTGCCAGCAGCCCGCAGGGGGGCTCCTACAATGAGCAGTTCTTC. Translated, it gives CASSPQGGSYNEQFF. This chain connects TRBV13 to TRBJ2-1; tentatively, D is TRBD1 (7 bases). V lost 5 bases and J 0 bases, leaving 11 bases between the germline ends. CDR1 PRHDT and CDR2 FYEKMQ come from the germline V gene (reference sequence). The CDR3 is 15 residues long.

The chain links TRBV7-3 to TRBJ2-2; tentative D call: TRBD1 (6 bases). Per germline, CDR1 SGHTA and CDR2 FQGTGA. Trimming stripped 4 bases from V and 5 bases from J, with 14 bases between. CDR3 length: 15 residues. CDR3: CASSSGQPGTGELFF. Written as DNA, the CDR3 is TGTGCCAGCAGCTCAGGACAGCCCGGGACCGGGGAGCTGTTTTTT.

V gene TRBV19 combines with J gene TRBJ2-2; 8 nucleotides match TRBD1. The CDR3 is 15 residues long. V shed 4 bases and J 6 bases; nucleotides not matched to a gene: 7. In germline, CDR1 is LNHDA, CDR2 SQIVND (reference sequence). CDR3 loop: CASSRARGRSGELFF. DNA of the CDR3: TGTGCCAGTAGTAGGGCCAGGGGGCGTTCCGGGGAGCTGTTTTTT.